This T cell receptor beta chain was retrieved from a study of cytomegalovirus exposure and HLA in healthy donors. Primers: 60 Vbeta forward and 13 Jbeta reverse. Sequencing used immunoSEQ multiplex PCR; TCRdb keeps in-frame clones, though not all of them. The listing records around 130,000 clones. V gave up 7 bases and J gave up 8 bases; unmatched junction bases: 9. Germline lookup yields CDR1 SGHVS and CDR2 FQNEAQ. This CDR3 contains 13 residues. Whole-study results and caveats: A later analysis found TCR association rates differed by HLA locus, highest for DRB1 and lowest for HLA-C. The study recorded over 150 TCR beta chains that were cytomegalovirus-associated.

Concerning this clone itself: The target antigen is unknown.

This TCR came from an older woman in good health and CMV-seronegative. Sequencing used PBMCs. The rearrangement links TRBV7-8 to TRBJ1-2; 8 bases agree with TRBD1. CDR3 DNA sequence: TGTGCCAGCACCCCTGGACAGGGCGGCGGCTACACCTTC. This codes for CASTPGQGGGYTF.